A single sample gave rise to the 16 T cell receptor beta chains below, sequenced in a study of blood T cell repertoires in COVID-19. Profiled with immunoSEQ multiplex PCR; TCRdb holds only in-frame clones, not every one. The top ten clones hold 15% of a sample with 85,000 to 130,000 clones, 75% to 90% of them seen once. Sequencing used peripheral blood. These receptors all stem from a man in his fifties with acute or convalescent COVID-19.

V gene TRBV6-1 combines with J gene TRBJ1-5, with TRBD1 as a possible D gene (5 bases). The CDR3 is 15 residues long. V was pared by 0 bases and J by 7 bases, with 13 bases between. Germline lookup yields CDR1 MNHNS and CDR2 SASEGT. CDR3 sequence: CASSEAGQGRQPQHF. The CDR3 DNA sequence: TGTGCCAGCAGTGAAGCAGGGCAGGGAAGACAGCCCCAGCATTTT.

This clone turned up a few times. The rearrangement links TRBV7-2 to TRBJ2-1, with 10 bases fitting TRBD2. Looked up from germline, CDR1 is SGHTA and CDR2 is FQGNSA. J lost 9 bases, V lost 3 bases, and 8 bases had no gene match. The CDR3 is 15 residues long. The CDR3 here is CASSFASSGRGEQFF. DNA for the CDR3: TGTGCCAGCAGCTTTGCTTCTAGCGGGAGAGGTGAGCAGTTCTTC. The variable domain in full, completed from reference TRBV7-2 and TRBJ2-1, reads GAGVSQSPSNKVTEKGKDVELRCDPISGHTALYWYRQSLGQGLEFLIYFQGNSAPDKSGLPSDRFSAERTGGSVSTLTIQRTQQEDSAVYLCASSFASSGRGEQFFGPGTRLTVL.

The J gene is TRBJ1-2, the V gene TRBV7-9; maybe TRBD1 (5 bases). The CDR3 runs 14 residues. In germline, CDR1 is SEHNR, CDR2 FQNEAQ (reference sequence). V dropped 10 bases and J dropped 8 bases, with 23 bases sitting between them. The DNA of the CDR3 is TGTGCCACCGAAGCTCCGGGCGGGGGTGGCGGCTACACCTTC. This encodes CATEAPGGGGGYTF.

This chain connects TRBV5-1 to TRBJ2-7; a possible D gene is TRBD1 (5 bases). The CDR3 extends over 15 amino acids. Trimming left V 1 base short and J 7 bases short, with 18 bases between. Per germline, CDR1 SGHRS and CDR2 YFSETQ. The DNA for the CDR3 is TGCGCCAGCAGCTTGAGTCTTGGCCAGGGCGAAGAGCAGTACTTC. Translated: CASSLSLGQGEEQYF.

The CDR3 coding sequence is TGCGCCAGCAGCCAAGAACGACTAGGCGCCTACGAGCAGTACTTC. Amino acid sequence: CASSQERLGAYEQYF. The chain couples TRBV4-1 to TRBJ2-7; tentative D call: TRBD2 (6 bases). Per germline, CDR1 MGHRA and CDR2 YSYEKL. The CDR3 is 15 residues long. V shed 0 bases and J shed 2 bases, with 11 bases lying between them.

The chain joins TRBV6-5 to TRBJ1-4, with D perhaps matching TRBD1 (5 bases). The CDR3 is 15 amino acids. V shed 0 bases and J shed 7 bases, with 12 bases lying between them. Per germline, CDR1 MNHEY and CDR2 SVGAGI. This chain's CDR3 is CASSYSGRVGEKLFF. In DNA, the CDR3 is TGTGCCAGCAGTTACTCGGGCAGGGTGGGTGAAAAACTGTTTTTT.

This chain joins TRBV18 and TRBJ2-2, with a tentative D call TRBD2 (6 bases). The CDR3 is made up of 15 amino acids. Germline V CDR1 and CDR2: KGHSH, LQKENI. Trimming stripped 5 bases from V and 1 base from J, with 11 bases between. DNA of the CDR3: TGTGCCAGCTCAAGTCCGGGACTGAACACCGGGGAGCTGTTTTTT. This gives the protein CASSSPGLNTGELFF.

The chain combines TRBV28 with TRBJ2-1; no definite D call. The length of the CDR3 is 13 residues. Germline CDR1 is MDHEN and CDR2 is SYDVKM. The V and J ends lost 8 bases and 5 bases respectively, with 13 bases between them. Here the CDR3 reads CASVTLLNNEQFF. In DNA form, the CDR3 reads TGTGCCAGCGTAACGCTACTAAACAATGAGCAGTTCTTC.

The chain recombines TRBV7-2 with TRBJ2-7, with D maybe TRBD1 (5 bases). The V end was cut by 1 base, the J end by 0 bases, with 19 bases between. The CDR3 totals 18 residues. CDR1 SGHTA and CDR2 FQGNSA come from the germline V gene. The chain's CDR3 is CASSLVPPQGSFSYEQYF. CDR3 sequence (DNA): TGTGCCAGCAGCTTAGTTCCCCCGCAGGGCTCCTTCTCCTACGAGCAGTACTTC.

V and J are TRBV5-4 and TRBJ2-3; 7 bases line up with TRBD1. CDR3 length: 12 residues. With V trimmed by 4 bases and J by 8 bases, 4 bases remained unmatched. From germline, CDR1 is SGHNT and CDR2 YYREEE (reference sequence). CDR3 sequence (DNA): TGTGCCAGCAGCGATCGACAGGGTACGCAGTATTTT. Its translation is CASSDRQGTQYF.

This clone was seen only once. This chain uses TRBV6-5 with TRBJ1-6; 7 bases map to TRBD1. Losses at the gene ends were 2 bases for V and 7 bases for J; bases not matched to a gene: 5. The V gene's germline CDR1 is MNHEY and CDR2 SVGAGI. This CDR3 has 15 amino acids. CDR3 amino acids: CASSYEGARNSPLHF. In nucleotides, the CDR3 is TGTGCCAGCAGTTACGAGGGGGCTAGGAATTCACCCCTCCACTTT.

The rearrangement links TRBV5-3 to TRBJ1-1, with 8 bases aligning to TRBD1. TRBV5-3 is known as an ORF, though its function is uncertain. CDR3 size: 12 residues. V trimming: 0 bases; J trimming: 8 bases; junction bases outside the gene matches: 0. The chain's CDR3 is CARSLGDREAFF. As DNA, the CDR3 is TGTGCCAGAAGCTTGGGGGACAGGGAAGCTTTCTTT.

The genes are TRBV2 and TRBJ2-3, with D perhaps TRBD1 (6 bases). The CDR3 is 13 residues long. From germline, CDR1 is SNHLY and CDR2 FYNNEI. V was clipped by 8 bases and J by 4 bases, with 13 bases between them. The CDR3 loop reads CASRRTVADTQYF. As DNA, the CDR3 is TGTGCCAGCCGAAGGACAGTGGCAGATACGCAGTATTTT.

The chain couples TRBV5-6 to TRBJ1-6, with unresolved D. The CDR3 runs to 17 residues. V lost 5 bases to trimming and J lost 7 bases, with 22 bases between them. CDR1 is SGHDT, CDR2 YYEEEE, per germline. CDR3: CASSSLGSRFLNSPLHF. CDR3 DNA: TGTGCCAGCAGTTCACTGGGCTCCCGTTTCTTAAATTCACCCCTCCACTTT.

V gene TRBV4-1 combines with J gene TRBJ1-1; the D gene is possibly TRBD1 (5 bases). Germline lookup yields CDR1 MGHRA and CDR2 YSYEKL. V was cut by 4 bases and J by 5 bases, with 17 bases left in between. The CDR3 runs 15 residues. Here the CDR3 DNA reads TGCGCCAGCAGCCCCGGGGGAGGGCGCATAACTGAAGCTTTCTTT. Translation gives CASSPGGGRITEAFF.

V usage is TRBV5-1 and J usage is TRBJ2-1; TRBD2 matches at 8 bases. The trim removed 0 bases at V and 4 bases at J, leaving 9 bases unmatched. Per the germline V gene, CDR1 is SGHRS and CDR2 is YFSETQ. The CDR3 sequence is 17 residues long. CDR3 in amino acids: CASSLGGTSGRYNEQFF. The CDR3 nucleotides read TGCGCCAGCAGCTTGGGGGGTACTAGCGGTCGTTACAATGAGCAGTTCTTC.